This is a list of T cell receptor beta chains from one sample in a study of cytomegalovirus exposure and HLA in healthy donors. Sequencing used immunoSEQ multiplex PCR; TCRdb keeps in-frame clones, though not all of them. The table includes about 160,000 clones, 77% detected once. The sequenced sample consisted of PBMCs. The source is a man younger than 40 in good health and CMV-seropositive. The CDR3 runs from the conserved cysteine through the conserved F or W. D genes are given only for firm matches. Clone size appears in some rows only: once, few, many, or a class for an expanded clone.

D gene	clone size	J gene	CDR3 length	V gene	CDR3 DNA	CDR3 protein
-	-	TRBJ2-7	17	TRBV27	TGTGCCAGCAGTCCAACACTAGACACTGCAAACTCCTACGAGCAGTACTTC	CASSPTLDTANSYEQYF
TRBD1	-	TRBJ2-5	15	TRBV9	TGTGCCAGCAGCGTAAAGGGACAGGGTGGGGAGACCCAGTACTTC	CASSVKGQGGETQYF
-	few	TRBJ2-3	13	TRBV4-1	TGCGCCAGCAGCCAGGACTCCGCAGATACGCAGTATTTT	CASSQDSADTQYF
TRBD1	-	TRBJ2-7	14	TRBV10-3	TGTGCCACCCGAGTCCCGGGACAGGCCTACGAGCAGTACTTC	CATRVPGQAYEQYF
TRBD1	-	TRBJ2-7	13	TRBV7-2	TGTGCCAGCAGCCCGAGACAGGGGATGGGGAAGTACTTC	CASSPRQGMGKYF
-	-	TRBJ2-7	14	TRBV5-1	TGCGCCAGCAGCTTGGTCGCCCTCCGGTACGAGCAGTACTTC	CASSLVALRYEQYF
TRBD2	-	TRBJ2-3	16	TRBV28	TGTGCCAGCAGTACCTTACTAGCGGGGGGGTCAGATACGCAGTATTTT	CASSTLLAGGSDTQYF
-	-	TRBJ2-7	13	TRBV27	TGTGCCAGCAGGTCGCTGACTGATTACGAGCAGTACTTC	CASRSLTDYEQYF
-	-	TRBJ2-5	13	TRBV5-6	TGTGCCAGCAGCTTGGAAGGGGCAGAGACCCAGTACTTC	CASSLEGAETQYF
TRBD1	-	TRBJ2-2	14	TRBV2	TGTGCCAGCGGACGACAGGGTGTAGCCGGGGAGCTGTTTTTT	CASGRQGVAGELFF
-	-	TRBJ1-1	14	TRBV15	TGTGCCACCAGCAGAGTAGGACAGAAGGTAGAAGCTTTCTTT	CATSRVGQKVEAFF
TRBD1	-	TRBJ2-1	14	TRBV6-6	TGTGCCAGCACCTGGGGGACAGAATACAATGAGCAGTTCTTC	CASTWGTEYNEQFF
-	-	TRBJ2-1	13	TRBV29-1	TGCAGCGTTGTAGCGGACTCCTACAATGAGCAGTTCTTC	CSVVADSYNEQFF
-	-	TRBJ1-4	11	TRBV1	TGCACCAGCTTTATCCGGGACATTCCGTTTTTT	CTSFIRDIPFF
-	few	TRBJ2-2	15	TRBV9	TGTGCCAGCAGCGGAAGGACACGGTTTACCGGGGAGCTGTTTTTT	CASSGRTRFTGELFF
-	-	TRBJ2-7	16	TRBV15	TGTGCCACCAGCAGAGGGAGGGCCTCGACGGCCTACGAGCAGTACTTC	CATSRGRASTAYEQYF
TRBD1	-	TRBJ1-5	17	TRBV28	TGTGCCAGCAGTTTATTTGCAGGGGGCGGTGGCAATCAGCCCCAGCATTTT	CASSLFAGGGGNQPQHF
-	-	TRBJ2-2	14	TRBV2	TGTGCCAGCACTCCAGGGTCCGGCACCGGGGAGCTGTTTTTT	CASTPGSGTGELFF
-	-	TRBJ1-1	13	TRBV2	TGTGCCAGCAGCCTGTCAGGGAACACTGAAGCTTTCTTT	CASSLSGNTEAFF
-	-	TRBJ2-7	13	TRBV29-1	TGCAGCGTTGGTAGGGGCGACTCCTACGAGCAGTACTTC	CSVGRGDSYEQYF
-	-	TRBJ1-2	13	TRBV5-1	TGCGCCAGCAGCGCGGACAGCCTTAATGGCTACACCTTC	CASSADSLNGYTF
TRBD2	-	TRBJ2-7	16	TRBV5-4	TGTGCCAGCAGCTTGGGTAGCGGGGGTGCTAACTACGAGCAGTACTTC	CASSLGSGGANYEQYF
-	-	TRBJ1-1	15	TRBV5-1	TGCGCCAGCAGCTTGTCGCAGGGGCGGAACACTGAAGCTTTCTTT	CASSLSQGRNTEAFF
-	-	TRBJ1-1	13	TRBV5-4	TGTGCCAGCAGCTTATCTAGTGACACTGAAGCTTTCTTT	CASSLSSDTEAFF
TRBD1	-	TRBJ2-1	16	TRBV2	TGTGCCAGCAGTGAAGATCGGGACAGGGTTTACAATGAGCAGTTCTTC	CASSEDRDRVYNEQFF
-	-	TRBJ1-2	16	TRBV5-1	TGCGCCAGCAGCTTGGGAACGACAGGTGGGGGCGATGGCTACACCTTC	CASSLGTTGGGDGYTF
TRBD1	-	TRBJ2-7	14	TRBV6-5	TGTGCCAGCAGTTATGGACAGGCTAGGGACGAGCAGTACTTC	CASSYGQARDEQYF
-	-	TRBJ1-3	13	TRBV6-5	TGTGCCAGCAGTTACACATCAGGAAACACCATATATTTT	CASSYTSGNTIYF
-	-	TRBJ2-1	11	TRBV20-1	TGCAGTGTTGAAAGGGGCAATGAGCAGTTCTTC	CSVERGNEQFF
TRBD1	-	TRBJ2-7	15	TRBV5-6	TGTGCCAGCAGCCGGTTGACAGGGGGAATGGGGGAGCAGTACTTC	CASSRLTGGMGEQYF
-	-	TRBJ1-4	15	TRBV6-1	TGTGCCAGCAGTATCCCGCGAACAACTAATGAAAAACTGTTTTTT	CASSIPRTTNEKLFF
TRBD1	-	TRBJ2-6	15	TRBV6-6	TGTGCCAGCAGTAACAGGGGGTCTGGGGCCAACGTCCTGACTTTC	CASSNRGSGANVLTF
-	-	TRBJ2-7	14	TRBV30	TGTGCCTGGAGTACCGTGTTAACAACCTACGAGCAGTACTTC	CAWSTVLTTYEQYF
-	-	TRBJ2-5	14	TRBV7-9	TGTGCCAGCAGTCGGGGAGTGGTAGGAGAGACCCAGTACTTC	CASSRGVVGETQYF
-	-	TRBJ1-2	14	TRBV28	TGTGCCAGCAGTTTGTCCAGGGCCGACTATGGCTACACCTTC	CASSLSRADYGYTF
TRBD1	-	TRBJ2-7	16	TRBV7-6	TGTGCCAGCAGCTTAGGGGGCTCAGGGGGCGCGTACGAGCAGTACTTC	CASSLGGSGGAYEQYF
-	once	TRBJ1-5	15	TRBV4-1	TGCGCCAGCAGAAGGGGCATCAATAGCAATCAGCCCCAGCATTTT	CASRRGINSNQPQHF
-	-	TRBJ1-2	14	TRBV6-6	TGTGCCAGCAGCCTTTCGCAGGGTAGCTATGGCTACACCTTC	CASSLSQGSYGYTF
TRBD1	-	TRBJ2-1	19	TRBV5-4	TGTGCCAGCAGTACCGGGACAGGGGGCGTTGAGAGCTCCTACAATGAGCAGTTCTTC	CASSTGTGGVESSYNEQFF
-	-	TRBJ2-7	13	TRBV19	TGTGCCAGTACCCCAGGCAGTGCCTACGAGCAGTACTTC	CASTPGSAYEQYF
-	-	TRBJ2-2	19	TRBV7-3	TGTGCCAGCAGCCCAGGTCCCCCGACGGGGGGCGCAGGCACCGGGGAGCTGTTTTTT	CASSPGPPTGGAGTGELFF
TRBD1	-	TRBJ1-6	15	TRBV10-1	TGCGCCAGCCCGGACAGGGGGCTCTTTGATTCACCCCTCCACTTT	CASPDRGLFDSPLHF
-	-	TRBJ2-7	15	TRBV6-5	TGTGCCAGCAGCTCCCGGGGAGTGAGCTCCTACGAGCAGTACTTC	CASSSRGVSSYEQYF
-	-	TRBJ2-6	18	TRBV11-3	TGTGCCAGCAGCTTAGAGGGGTGGGGGGTCTCTGGGGCCAACGTCCTGACTTTC	CASSLEGWGVSGANVLTF
-	-	TRBJ1-5	16	TRBV7-8	TGTGCCAGCAGCGATCAGGGTAGACTTAGCAATCAGCCCCAGCATTTT	CASSDQGRLSNQPQHF
TRBD2	-	TRBJ2-7	16	TRBV25-1	TGTGCCAGCAGTAAAGAGAGACTAGCGGGGGAGTACGAGCAGTACTTC	CASSKERLAGEYEQYF
TRBD1	-	TRBJ1-2	15	TRBV5-5	TGTGCCAGCAGCTTCAGGGACAGGGCCAACTATGGCTACACCTTC	CASSFRDRANYGYTF
TRBD2	once	TRBJ2-7	15	TRBV2	TGTGCCGTCACCGGGACTAGCGGGGGAGGTGGCGAGCAGTACTTC	CAVTGTSGGGGEQYF
TRBD1	-	TRBJ2-1	16	TRBV29-1	TGCAGCGTTGAAGAAACAGGGGGCGTCCCTAGCAATGAGCAGTTCTTC	CSVEETGGVPSNEQFF
TRBD1	-	TRBJ1-5	15	TRBV2	TGTGCCAGCAGACAATCGACAGGGAACAATCAGCCCCAGCATTTT	CASRQSTGNNQPQHF
-	-	TRBJ2-5	15	TRBV5-1	TGCGCCAGCAGCTTGGCGGTGGAGCGGCAAGAGACCCAGTACTTC	CASSLAVERQETQYF
-	-	TRBJ1-5	15	TRBV4-2	TGTGCCAGCAGCCAAGAGGGCAAAGGCAATCAGCCCCAGCATTTT	CASSQEGKGNQPQHF